The 8 T cell receptor beta chains in this list originate from one sample, sequenced in a study of T cell changes during pregnancy in multiple sclerosis. Sequencing used immunoSEQ multiplex PCR; TCRdb keeps in-frame clones, though not all of them. Among over 45,000 clones, around 92% were seen once, and the ten largest hold roughly 0.59%. Source: CD4+ T cells from peripheral blood mononuclear cells, taken after pregnancy. The receptors stem from a female donor with multiple sclerosis, enrolled in a pregnancy study.

The V call is TRBV5-8, the J call TRBJ1-5; TRBD1 agrees at 9 bases. Germline CDR1 is SGHTS and CDR2 is YDEGEE. V was clipped by 5 bases and J by 11 bases; unmatched bases: 11. The length of the CDR3 is 14 residues. CDR3 sequence (DNA): TGTGCCAGCAGACCTTGGACAGGGGATGAGGCCCAGCATTTT. This sequence encodes CASRPWTGDEAQHF.

The chain carries TRBV7-9 and TRBJ2-3; 8 bases are shared with TRBD2. V shed 1 base and J 0 bases; nucleotides not matched to a gene: 3. The V gene's germline CDR1 is SEHNR and CDR2 FQNEAQ (reference sequence). The CDR3 is made up of 16 amino acids. This CDR3 reads CASSLGSGDSTDTQYF. DNA of the CDR3: TGTGCCAGCAGCTTAGGTAGCGGGGATAGCACAGATACGCAGTATTTT.

The chain employs TRBV11-2 and TRBJ2-3; TRBD2 agrees at 10 bases. This CDR3 is 16 amino acids long. Germline V gene lookup returns CDR1 SGHAT and CDR2 FQNNGV. V lost 5 bases and J lost 1; bases outside the gene matches: 6. CDR3 DNA sequence: TGTGCCAGCAGCCCAAGACTAGCGGGTGGCACAGATACGCAGTATTTT. This encodes CASSPRLAGGTDTQYF.

V is TRBV5-1 and J is TRBJ2-5, with D perhaps matching TRBD2 (6 bases). This CDR3 is built from 13 residues. V was pared by 4 bases and J by 1 base, with 8 bases between. Germline V lookup: CDR1 SGHRS, CDR2 YFSETQ. Here the CDR3 reads CASSGGLQETQYF. The CDR3 DNA follows: TGCGCCAGCAGCGGGGGACTCCAAGAGACCCAGTACTTC.

The chain couples TRBV5-1 to TRBJ2-1; 9 bases fit TRBD2. J lost 2 bases, V lost 7 bases, and 4 bases had no gene match. Germline V gene data show CDR1 as SGHRS and CDR2 as YFSETQ. The CDR3 consists of 14 residues. The CDR3 DNA reads as TGCGCCAGCGACGCGGGAGGGACCTACAATGAGCAGTTCTTC. Amino acid sequence: CASDAGGTYNEQFF.

The chain employs TRBV9 and TRBJ2-3; D may be TRBD2 (6 bases). The CDR3 extends over 16 amino acids. Germline CDR1 reads SGDLS; CDR2 reads YYNGEE. V was cut by 3 bases and J by 0 bases, with 14 bases left in between. The CDR3 DNA reads TGTGCCAGCAGCGACAGAGCGGGTTCTAGCACAGATACGCAGTATTTT. Translation gives CASSDRAGSSTDTQYF.

V and J are TRBV5-1 and TRBJ1-4, with 9 bases aligning to TRBD1. The CDR3 runs 15 residues. Germline V gives CDR1 SGHRS, CDR2 YFSETQ. The V segment lost 4 bases and the J segment 8 bases; nucleotides outside the gene matches: 9. The CDR3 region has the DNA TGCGCCAGCAGCGCCTGGGACAGGGTTAAAGAAAAACTGTTTTTT. Translating gives CASSAWDRVKEKLFF.

J is TRBJ1-2 and V is TRBV19; 7 nucleotides align to TRBD1. CDR1 is LNHDA and CDR2 is SQIVND in the germline V gene (reference sequence). CDR3 length: 13 amino acids. The J segment lost 3 bases and the V segment lost 7 bases, leaving 5 bases of the junction unmatched. CDR3 in DNA: TGTGCCAGTATGGGACAGACCTACTATGGCTACACCTTC. The encoded protein is CASMGQTYYGYTF.